This passage covers 27 T cell receptor beta chains from one sample sequenced in a study of spatial heterogeneity in lung cancer. From the 5' RACE reads, TCRdb called clonotypes with MiXCR, one entry per CDR3 protein. In the table there are about 24,000 distinct CDR3 sequences, approximately 3% of which are singletons. Specified time point: sample taken at primary tumor resection. The study sequenced unsorted whole RNA from tumor, nontumor lung or frozen PBMC. This material consisted of PBMCs, taken at surgery. The receptors originated from a female donor with early-stage non-small cell lung cancer.

This clonotype was recorded many times. This chain links TRBV9 with TRBJ1-1; D remains ambiguous. This CDR3 contains 15 residues. V gave up 0 bases and J gave up 4 bases, with 13 bases separating them. The germline V gene has CDR1 SGDLS and CDR2 YYNGEE. CDR3 sequence: CASSVEGHPGTEAFF. The CDR3 DNA follows: TGTGCCAGCAGCGTAGAAGGGCACCCGGGCACTGAAGCTTTCTTT.

This clonotype was detected only a few times. The chain carries TRBV5-1 and TRBJ2-3; 8 bases match TRBD1. This CDR3 region has 15 residues. The germline V gene has CDR1 SGHRS and CDR2 YFSETQ. Trimming at V came to 0 bases and at J to 2 bases, leaving 2 bases not matched to a gene. The CDR3 sequence is CASSLGQGFTDTQYF. As DNA, the CDR3 is TGCGCCAGCAGCTTGGGACAGGGGTTCACAGATACGCAGTATTTT.

Ten or more counts support this clonotype. The chain joins TRBV2 to TRBJ1-6; D may be TRBD1 (5 bases). Germline lookup yields CDR1 SNHLY and CDR2 FYNNEI. The V end lost 3 bases, the J end lost 8 bases, and 14 bases lay between the germline ends. This CDR3 comprises 15 residues. CDR3 residues: CASSDSAGTDSPLHF. Here the CDR3 DNA reads TGTGCCAGCAGTGATTCAGCAGGGACGGATTCACCCCTCCACTTT.

This chain links TRBV6-5 with TRBJ1-2; D is possibly TRBD1 (6 bases). The germline CDR1 and CDR2 sequences are MNHEY and SVGAGI. This CDR3 has 14 amino acids. V lost 2 bases to trimming and J lost 3 bases, with 10 bases between them. CDR3 sequence (DNA): TGTGCCAGCAGTTACGGCGCAGGGGACTATGGCTACACCTTC. Encoded protein: CASSYGAGDYGYTF.

For this clonotype: Possible read error: a much larger clone is one base away. The chain is built from TRBV7-6 and TRBJ1-2, with D perhaps matching TRBD1 (6 bases). The CDR3 contains 13 residues. CDR1 and CDR2 from the germline V gene are SGHVS and FNYEAQ. CDR3 region: CAGRPDQGSGYTF. The CDR3 DNA reads as TGTGCCGGCAGACCTGACCAGGGGTCCGGCTACACCTTC.

This clonotype was seen at least ten times. J is TRBJ1-2 and V is TRBV30, with unresolved D. Trimming removed 0 bases at V and 4 bases at J, with 18 bases between. Per the germline V gene, CDR1 is GTSNPN and CDR2 is SVGIG (reference sequence). CDR3 size: 16 residues. CDR3: CAWSVLGLTPGYGYTF. The CDR3 DNA reads as TGTGCCTGGAGTGTACTGGGGTTGACACCGGGCTATGGCTACACCTTC.

This clonotype was seen many times. The CDR3 DNA follows: TGCAGTGCTAGAGATTTCCTAGCGGGAGTTTATAATGAGCAGTTCTTC. Translation gives CSARDFLAGVYNEQFF. This chain links TRBV20-1 with TRBJ2-1; 10 positions match TRBD2. CDR3 length: 16 amino acids. Trimming at V came to 0 bases and at J to 7 bases, leaving 9 bases not matched to a gene. The germline V gene has CDR1 DFQATT and CDR2 SNEGSKA (reference sequence).

The CDR3 protein is CASSASNEQFF. The CDR3 DNA follows: TGTGCCAGCAGTGCTAGCAACGAGCAGTTCTTC. The chain couples TRBV25-1 to TRBJ2-1, with TRBD2 as a possible D gene (5 bases). Between the trimmed V and J ends, which lost 4 bases and 10 bases, there was a span of 8 bases. Germline V gene sequence: CDR1 MGHDK, CDR2 SYGVNS. The CDR3 consists of 11 residues.

This clonotype was seen repeatedly, ten times or more. The chain carries TRBV25-1 and TRBJ1-2; maybe TRBD1 (6 bases). Germline V lookup: CDR1 MGHDK, CDR2 SYGVNS. The CDR3 runs to 16 residues. V dropped 3 bases and J dropped 8 bases, with 22 bases sitting between them. The CDR3 region is CASSDSGQLLIGGYTF. CDR3 nucleotides: TGTGCCAGCAGTGACTCCGGACAGCTTCTCATCGGGGGCTACACCTTC.

This clonotype was detected ten times or more. CDR3 in amino acids: CSARRGGPNYLYEQYF. DNA of the CDR3: TGCAGTGCTAGAAGAGGAGGACCCAACTACTTATACGAGCAGTACTTC. The rearrangement joins TRBV20-1 to TRBJ2-7; D may be TRBD2 (5 bases). This CDR3 spans 16 amino acids. V was shortened by 2 bases and J by 4 bases, with 21 bases between the two germline ends. Germline V gives CDR1 DFQATT, CDR2 SNEGSKA (reference sequence).

This clonotype was observed at least ten times. The CDR3 spells CSARVPPALAGGGGETQYF. CDR3 DNA sequence: TGCAGTGCTAGAGTCCCGCCTGCACTAGCGGGAGGAGGGGGAGAGACCCAGTACTTC. The chain carries TRBV20-1 and TRBJ2-5, with 12 positions matching TRBD2. CDR1 and CDR2 (germline): DFQATT, SNEGSKA (reference sequence). Trimming at V came to 1 base and at J to 4 bases, leaving 16 bases not matched to a gene. The CDR3 length is 19 residues.

This clonotype was counted many times. This chain joins TRBV7-2 and TRBJ2-2, with D possibly matching TRBD1 (6 bases). This CDR3 region has 13 residues. The V gene's germline CDR1 is SGHTA and CDR2 FQGNSA. The germline V and J ends were trimmed by 5 bases and 8 bases, with 12 bases remaining between them. The CDR3 bases are TGTGCCAGCAGCCTAGGGACATCGGGGGAGCTGTTTTTT. It codes for CASSLGTSGELFF.

This clonotype was detected ten times or more. The V gene is TRBV6-2 or TRBV6-3, the J gene TRBJ1-4; D gene uncertain. Germline V gene data show CDR1 as MNHEY and CDR2 as SVGEGT. The CDR3 length is 12 residues. V was shortened by 5 bases and J by 8 bases, with 9 bases between the two germline ends. The CDR3 DNA reads TGTGCCAGCAGTAACGGTCAAGAAAAACTGTTTTTT. Residues: CASSNGQEKLFF.

This clonotype was observed at least ten times. This rearrangement joins TRBV28 to TRBJ2-5; 7 bases agree with TRBD2. Trimming at V came to 4 bases and at J to 3 bases, leaving 8 bases not matched to a gene. The CDR3 contains 15 residues. Germline V gene data show CDR1 as MDHEN and CDR2 as SYDVKM. The CDR3 bases are TGTGCCAGCAGTTCACCCCGGGAGGTCGAAGAGACCCAGTACTTC. As protein: CASSSPREVEETQYF.

This clonotype came up many times. This chain connects TRBV28 to TRBJ2-3; D gene uncertain. Looked up from germline, CDR1 is MDHEN and CDR2 is SYDVKM. V was trimmed by 3 bases and J by 3 bases, leaving 4 bases between them. The CDR3 loop spans 12 amino acids. In DNA form, the CDR3 reads TGTGCCAGCAGTTTTAGGACAGATACGCAGTATTTT. Its translation: CASSFRTDTQYF. The full variable domain, with the rest looked up from reference TRBV28 and TRBJ2-3, is DVKVTQSSRYLVKRTGEKVFLECVQDMDHENMFWYRQDPGLGLRLIYFSYDVKMKEKGDIPEGYSVSREKKERFSLILESASTNQTSMYLCASSFRTDTQYFGPGTRLTVL.

The table lists this clonotype with many counts. The genes are TRBV11-3 and TRBJ2-2; D ambiguous. The CDR3 covers 17 residues. Germline values: CDR1 SGHNT, CDR2 YENEEA. Trimming pared 0 bases from V and 4 bases from J, leaving 15 bases between. The CDR3 loop reads CASSLDHPLSTTGELFF. CDR3 in DNA: TGTGCCAGCAGCTTAGATCACCCCCTATCCACCACCGGGGAGCTGTTTTTT.

This clonotype was recorded many times. The germline gene is not matched at one end of the junction; a read error may be the cause. The gene calls are TRBV7-3 and TRBJ2-5; 10 bases align to TRBD2. Germline V lookup: CDR1 SGHTA, CDR2 FQGTGA. CDR3 size: 16 residues. The CDR3 region is CASSLTSGAEGETQYF. CDR3 coding DNA: TGTGCCAGCAGCCTAACTAGCGGGGCGGAGGGAGAGACCCAGTACTTC.

This clonotype was detected many times. The genes are TRBV2 and TRBJ1-2, with D hard to call. Per germline, CDR1 SNHLY and CDR2 FYNNEI. CDR3 length: 11 residues. The ends were cut back, 7 bases at V and 3 bases at J, with 6 bases in the middle. CDR3 sequence: CASTKDYGYTF. CDR3 sequence (DNA): TGTGCCAGCACGAAGGACTATGGCTACACCTTC.

This clonotype was counted many times. V usage is TRBV10-1 and J usage is TRBJ1-1; D gene unclear. Between the trimmed V and J ends, which lost 8 bases and 4 bases, there was a span of 11 bases. This CDR3 is built from 12 residues. Germline CDR1 is WNHNN and CDR2 is SYGVQD (reference sequence). The CDR3 coding sequence is TGCGCCAGCTCTCCTGATACCACTGAAGCTTTCTTT. It encodes CASSPDTTEAFF.

This clonotype was observed many times. This chain links TRBV29-1 with TRBJ2-3; either TRBD1 or TRBD2 may fit D (6 bases each). V lost 2 bases, J lost 0 bases, and 9 bases lay in between. The CDR3 spans 14 residues. Germline CDR1 SQVTM, CDR2 ANQGSEA. The CDR3 region is CSVERGTSTDTQYF. CDR3 sequence (DNA): TGCAGCGTTGAAAGGGGGACTAGCACAGATACGCAGTATTTT.

This clonotype was found a few times. The chain is built from TRBV27 and TRBJ2-3; D is unclear. CDR3 length: 12 residues. Trimming removed 5 bases at V and 3 bases at J, with 6 bases between. Germline loops: CDR1 MNHEY, CDR2 SMNVEV (reference sequence). CDR3 sequence reads: CASSAWTDTQYF. CDR3 coding DNA: TGTGCCAGCAGTGCGTGGACAGATACGCAGTATTTT.

In this sample, this clonotype turned up many times. The chain links TRBV5-6 to TRBJ2-1; perhaps TRBD2 as D (6 bases). The CDR3 totals 17 residues. The germline gives CDR1 SGHDT, CDR2 YYEEEE. The germline V and J ends were trimmed by 0 bases and 1 base, with 14 bases remaining between them. CDR3 protein: CASSLGLVGGSYNEQFF. CDR3 coding DNA: TGTGCCAGCAGCTTGGGATTAGTGGGAGGTTCCTACAATGAGCAGTTCTTC.

Ten or more counts support this clonotype. The chain has TRBV19 and TRBJ2-1; no clear D gene. Looked up from germline, CDR1 is LNHDA and CDR2 is SQIVND (reference sequence). Trimming took 3 bases from V and 7 from J, leaving 10 bases between them. This CDR3 contains 13 residues. In nucleotides, the CDR3 is TGTGCCAGTAGTATGGTGCCCTGGAATGAGCAGTTCTTC. Translating it yields CASSMVPWNEQFF.

This clonotype was detected a few times. V usage is TRBV5-1 and J usage is TRBJ2-5, with D tentatively TRBD2 (5 bases). The CDR3 has 12 residues. V gave up 4 bases and J gave up 5 bases, with 9 bases separating them. Germline V gene sequence: CDR1 SGHRS, CDR2 YFSETQ. The CDR3 here is CASSDGGETQYF. CDR3 coding DNA: TGCGCCAGCAGCGACGGCGGGGAGACCCAGTACTTC.

This clonotype was detected many times. The gene calls are TRBV2 and TRBJ2-5; 7 bases are shared with TRBD2. CDR1 SNHLY and CDR2 FYNNEI come from the germline V gene. This CDR3 spans 16 amino acids. V lost 0 bases to trimming and J lost 3 bases; unmatched junction nucleotides: 7. In DNA, the CDR3 is TGTGCCAGCAGTGAAGCAGGCGGCGGGAGTAAAGAGACCCAGTACTTC. Amino acids: CASSEAGGGSKETQYF.

This clonotype occurred a few times. The chain links TRBV7-3 to TRBJ2-3, with D possibly being TRBD2 (5 bases). Per germline, CDR1 SGHTA and CDR2 FQGTGA. The germline V and J ends were trimmed by 8 bases and 6 bases, with 12 bases remaining between them. This CDR3 comprises 12 residues. The CDR3 is CASSGEPDTQYF. The CDR3 bases are TGTGCCAGCTCCGGGGAGCCGGATACGCAGTATTTT. Full variable domain (missing parts from reference TRBV7-3 and TRBJ2-3): GAGVSQTPSNKVTEKGKYVELRCDPISGHTALYWYRQSLGQGPEFLIYFQGTGAADDSGLPNDRFFAVRPEGSVSTLKIQRTERGDSAVYLCASSGEPDTQYFGPGTRLTVL.

The table lists this clonotype with many counts. The rearrangement joins TRBV29-1 to TRBJ2-5; D perhaps matches TRBD2 (6 bases). V lost 2 bases to trimming and J lost 1 base, with 17 bases between them. CDR3 length equals 16 residues. Germline values: CDR1 SQVTM, CDR2 ANQGSEA. The CDR3 bases are TGCAGCGTTGAATCCCCCGGACTACCCGGCCAAGAGACCCAGTACTTC. Encoded protein: CSVESPGLPGQETQYF.